A selection of T cell receptor beta chains follows, all from one sample in a study of regulatory T cells in long-lasting Graves disease. TCRdb independently ran MiXCR on the multiplex PCR reads; one entry per CDR3 protein. This table has about 220,000 distinct CDR3 sequences, approximately 18% appearing once. The sample was also linked to a second study, of T cells in Graves' hyperthyroidism and ophthalmopathy.

Source: peripheral blood mononuclear cells (PBMCs), taken at new diagnosis, from a patient treated with antithyroid drugs. The receptors stem from a woman aged 25 to 39 with Graves disease. Each CDR3 is given with its conserved first and last residue. D genes are given only for firm matches. Clone size is not always given. Where it is, it says once, few, many or a class for expanded clones.

CDR3nt	CDR3aa	abundance	d_gene	v_gene	j_gene
TGTGCTAGTGGCCCAAGGGAGGGGTTTGGCAATCAGCCCCAGCATTTT	CASGPREGFGNQPQHF	many	-	TRBV12-5	TRBJ1-5
TGTGCCACCAGTGATGGTCGGGGGTCCGCTCTTGGGGCCAACGTCCTGACTTTC	CATSDGRGSALGANVLTF	many	-	TRBV24-1	TRBJ2-6
TGCGCCAGCAGCCAATCTAGCGGGAGGAGCTCCTACAATGAGCAGTTCTTC	CASSQSSGRSSYNEQFF	few	TRBD2	TRBV4-1	TRBJ2-1
TGTGCCAGCAGCCAAGATTTAAACACCGGGGAGCTGTTTTTT	CASSQDLNTGELFF	many	-	TRBV3-1	TRBJ2-2
TGCGCCAGCAGCCAAGTGCGCGTGATGAACACTGAAGCTTTCTTT	CASSQVRVMNTEAFF	-	-	TRBV4-1	TRBJ1-1
TGTGCCAGCATCGAGGGGAATTATGGCTACACCTTC	CASIEGNYGYTF	-	-	TRBV7-2	TRBJ1-2
TGTGCCAGCAGCCCCCTGAGGGCAGAGAGGGGCTACACCTTC	CASSPLRAERGYTF	once	-	TRBV16	TRBJ1-2
TGTGCCAGCAGCCGCGGACAGGGTATCTTGTCGGGAGGAAACACCATATATTTT	CASSRGQGILSGGNTIYF	many	TRBD1	TRBV7-9	TRBJ1-3
TGTGCCAGGATGTCAAAAGAGCAGTTCTTC	CARMSKEQFF	-	-	TRBV27	TRBJ2-1
TGTGCCAGCGAGGACAGGGGAAGTAATCAGCCCCAGCATTTT	CASEDRGSNQPQHF	many	TRBD1	TRBV28	TRBJ1-5
TGTGCCAGCAGTTACTTTTTTGGGGGAGTAGAAGCTTTCTTT	CASSYFFGGVEAFF	many	-	TRBV6-5	TRBJ1-1
TGCGCCAGCAGCTTGATGGAATCTACTCCGGGCTACACCTTC	CASSLMESTPGYTF	many	-	TRBV5-1	TRBJ1-2
TGTGCTAGTGGTTTGGTACTCGGAGCTAACACTGAAGCTTTCTTT	CASGLVLGANTEAFF	many	-	TRBV12-5	TRBJ1-1
TGTGCCAGCACCGGCGGAAGCTATGGCTACACCTTC	CASTGGSYGYTF	many	-	TRBV6-1	TRBJ1-2
TGCGCCAGCAGCCAAGACCCAGCGGGGGCACAGGGGGGTGAGCAGTTCTTC	CASSQDPAGAQGGEQFF	-	-	TRBV4-1	TRBJ2-1
TGTGCCAGTAGTACCGACAGGGGTAGCGAAGCTTTCTTT	CASSTDRGSEAFF	many	TRBD1	TRBV19	TRBJ1-1
TGTGCCAGCAGTTCGACTAGCGGGATGTCAGATACGCAGTATTTT	CASSSTSGMSDTQYF	-	TRBD2	TRBV28	TRBJ2-3
TGTGCCAGCAGCCCGACAGGGACGGCCAAAAACATTCAGTACTTC	CASSPTGTAKNIQYF	few	TRBD1	TRBV5-6	TRBJ2-4
TGTGCCACCAAGCGATCGGGACTAGCGGGAGGGCTCCGCACCGGGGAGCTGTTTTTT	CATKRSGLAGGLRTGELFF	many	TRBD2	TRBV15	TRBJ2-2
TGTGCCAGCAGTTTAGCGATTTCCACCTACAATGAGCAGTTCTTC	CASSLAISTYNEQFF	-	-	TRBV7-2	TRBJ2-1
TGTGCCAGCGGTTACTCGAGAGAGGTGGTTCAGCCCCAGCATTTT	CASGYSREVVQPQHF	few	-	TRBV6-6	TRBJ1-5
TGTGCCAGCAGTGAATCCGCTAGCGGGAATAATGAGCAGTTCTTC	CASSESASGNNEQFF	-	TRBD2	TRBV6-1	TRBJ2-1
TGTGCCAACAGTGCACCTCAGGTCCGTAATTCACCCCTCCACTTT	CANSAPQVRNSPLHF	many	-	TRBV6-1	TRBJ1-6
TGTGCCAGTAGTATGGGACAGGGGGTCTCCTACGAGCAGTACTTC	CASSMGQGVSYEQYF	many	TRBD1	TRBV19	TRBJ2-7
TGTGCCAGCAGCTTGTACCTGAGGGAGACATACACAGATACGCAGTATTTT	CASSLYLRETYTDTQYF	few	-	TRBV5-5	TRBJ2-3
TGCAGTGCTAGATTGCCAGGTCGACCCTACGAGCAGTACTTC	CSARLPGRPYEQYF	many	-	TRBV20-1	TRBJ2-7
TGTGCCACCAGCTTTGCAGGGGACGGCTACACCTTC	CATSFAGDGYTF	many	-	TRBV24-1	TRBJ1-2
TGCAGTGCCGGGGGGGGCGGGATTAGTTCACCCCTCCACTTT	CSAGGGGISSPLHF	few	-	TRBV20-1	TRBJ1-6
TGCGCCAGCAGCCTGGGACAGGGAACCTATGGCTACACCTTC	CASSLGQGTYGYTF	few	TRBD1	TRBV4-1	TRBJ1-2
TGTGCCAGCAGTCCCCTAGGACCCTCTGCTAATGAAAAACTGTTTTTT	CASSPLGPSANEKLFF	many	-	TRBV27	TRBJ1-4
TGTGCCAGCAGTTTCGCAGCGGGGGCTCGGGGTATGAACACTGAAGCTTTCTTT	CASSFAAGARGMNTEAFF	many	-	TRBV27	TRBJ1-1
TGTGCCACCAGCAGAGATGGACAGGGCACAGATACGCAGTATTTT	CATSRDGQGTDTQYF	-	TRBD1	TRBV15	TRBJ2-3
TGTGCCAGCAGTGGGACAGGATTAGCCAAAAACATTCAGTACTTC	CASSGTGLAKNIQYF	many	TRBD1	TRBV12-3/TRBV12-4	TRBJ2-4
TGTGCCAGCAGCGTGGAAACAGGGATGTGGAGCTATGGCTACACCTTC	CASSVETGMWSYGYTF	-	-	TRBV9	TRBJ1-2
TGTGCCAGCAGTTTGCCACAGGGGGCGGGAGGCTATGGCTACACCTTC	CASSLPQGAGGYGYTF	many	TRBD1	TRBV28	TRBJ1-2